Below are 29 T cell receptor beta chains sequenced from a single sample in a study of neurological immune-mediated disorders (dated by TCRdb to about 2019). Library prep was done by 5' RACE. Sequencer: Illumina HiSeq 2500. In-frame beta chains were kept once TCRdb had trimmed the public reads at Q25 with fastp and called clones with MiXCR. Entries that share a CDR3 protein sequence are merged under the most common genes and DNA. The sample data list 45,000 or so distinct CDR3 sequences, and around 3.3% of these were observed just once. The top ten clones comprise roughly 15% of the sample. Source material: PBMCs. All receptors derive from a woman in her forties or fifties with multiple sclerosis.

This clonotype appeared many times. The genes are TRBV18 and TRBJ1-1; perhaps TRBD1 as D (5 bases). The CDR3 has 15 residues. Germline values: CDR1 KGHSH, CDR2 LQKENI. Between the trimmed V and J ends, which lost 4 bases and 1 base, there was a span of 13 bases. The chain's CDR3 is CASSRGGGPNTEAFF. The DNA of the CDR3 is TGTGCCAGCTCACGCGGCGGGGGACCGAACACTGAAGCTTTCTTT.

This clonotype has ten or more counts. The rearrangement links TRBV5-1 to TRBJ1-2; perhaps TRBD1 as D (6 bases). Germline assignment: CDR1 SGHRS and CDR2 YFSETQ. The CDR3 is 15 amino acids. V was trimmed by 0 bases and J by 1 base, leaving 10 bases between them. The CDR3 loop is CASSLGTANNYGYTF. The CDR3 DNA sequence: TGCGCCAGCAGCTTGGGGACAGCGAATAACTATGGCTACACCTTC.

This clonotype occurred many times. This rearrangement joins TRBV20-1 to TRBJ2-3, with D possibly matching TRBD2 (5 bases). V dropped 6 bases and J dropped 4 bases, with 20 bases sitting between them. CDR1 and CDR2 from the germline V gene are DFQATT and SNEGSKA (reference sequence). The CDR3 is made up of 15 amino acids. In nucleotides, the CDR3 is TGCAGTGCAAGGACTCCCCGAGGTGTCCCAGATACGCAGTATTTT. It specifies CSARTPRGVPDTQYF.

In its sample, this clonotype was seen a few times. With a much larger clone just one base away, this may be a read error. The rearrangement uses TRBV18 and TRBJ1-5; no reliable D call. The CDR3 length is 14 residues. Germline V gene sequence: CDR1 KGHSH, CDR2 LQKENI. CDR3 nucleotide sequence: TGTGCCAGCTCACCCGACATCGCCAATCAGCACCAGCATTTT. Translated: CASSPDIANQHQHF.

This clonotype was picked up many times. The chain couples TRBV7-2 to TRBJ2-2; 9 bases agree with TRBD2. Per the germline V gene, CDR1 is SGHTA and CDR2 is FQGNSA. V was clipped by 8 bases and J by 3 bases; unmatched bases: 4. The CDR3 has 14 residues. The CDR3 here is CASLLAGHTGELFF. The CDR3, as DNA: TGTGCCAGCTTGCTAGCGGGGCACACCGGGGAGCTGTTTTTT.

This clonotype came up many times. The chain employs TRBV29-1 and TRBJ2-3; D might be TRBD1 or TRBD2, each matching 6 bases. From germline, CDR1 is SQVTM and CDR2 ANQGSEA. Trimming took 5 bases from V and 2 from J, leaving 14 bases between them. The CDR3 consists of 14 residues. The CDR3 here is CSVRGRQVTDTQYF. In DNA form, the CDR3 reads TGCAGCGTTCGGGGGAGACAGGTCACAGATACGCAGTATTTT.

This clonotype was picked up many times. The chain carries TRBV9 and TRBJ2-1; 8 bases line up with TRBD2. The CDR3 extends over 15 amino acids. The germline V gene encodes CDR1 SGDLS and CDR2 YYNGEE. The V segment lost 4 bases and the J segment 1 base; nucleotides outside the gene matches: 4. CDR3 in DNA: TGTGCCAGCAGCCAACTAGCGGAATCCTACAATGAGCAGTTCTTC. Its protein product is CASSQLAESYNEQFF.

This clonotype was seen many times. The V call is TRBV24-1, the J call TRBJ2-3, with D possibly matching TRBD1 (6 bases). The length of the CDR3 is 15 residues. The V end was cut by 4 bases, the J end by 4 bases, with 14 bases between. CDR1 and CDR2 (germline): KGHDR, SFDVKD. This CDR3 is CATSDPGSGADTQYF. The DNA of the CDR3 is TGTGCCACCAGTGACCCAGGGTCAGGGGCAGATACGCAGTATTTT.

This clonotype occurred many times. This chain uses TRBV20-1 with TRBJ1-1; D is perhaps TRBD1 (6 bases). The CDR3 has 13 residues. Germline CDR1 and CDR2: DFQATT and SNEGSKA (reference sequence). Trimming stripped 3 bases from V and 3 bases from J, with 11 bases between. The chain's CDR3 is CSARGGGHTEAFF. In DNA form, the CDR3 reads TGCAGTGCTAGGGGAGGGGGTCACACTGAAGCTTTCTTT.

This clonotype was counted ten times or more. The rearrangement joins TRBV29-1 to TRBJ1-2; perhaps TRBD1 as D (5 bases). Per the germline V gene, CDR1 is SQVTM and CDR2 is ANQGSEA. This CDR3 is built from 11 residues. V lost 4 bases and J 8 bases, leaving 11 bases between the germline ends. The CDR3 DNA reads TGCAGCGTTGGTGCAGGGATCGGCTACACCTTC. Protein sequence: CSVGAGIGYTF.

This clonotype was observed at least ten times. This rearrangement joins TRBV5-4 to TRBJ2-5, with D perhaps matching TRBD1 or TRBD2 (7 bases each). CDR3 length equals 16 residues. CDR1 SGHNT and CDR2 YYREEE come from the germline V gene (reference sequence). V was trimmed by 4 bases and J by 2 bases, leaving 18 bases between them. CDR3 coding DNA: TGTGCCAGCAGCCGAGGGGGCTCCGGGGGGCAAGAGACCCAGTACTTC. Its translation: CASSRGGSGGQETQYF.

This clonotype appeared many times. This chain connects TRBV6-5 to TRBJ1-2, with D possibly being TRBD1 (6 bases). Germline assignment: CDR1 MNHEY and CDR2 SVGAGI. This CDR3 contains 17 residues. Trimming took off 3 bases at V and 3 bases at J, with 20 bases between the two ends. The CDR3 DNA reads TGTGCCAGCAGTTATAGTGGGGGCAGGGCTCTCGACTATGGCTACACCTTC. Translation: CASSYSGGRALDYGYTF.

At least ten counts were recorded for this clonotype. The chain links TRBV29-1 to TRBJ2-2, with D perhaps being TRBD1 or TRBD2 (5 bases each). Germline CDR1 reads SQVTM; CDR2 reads ANQGSEA. The length of the CDR3 is 15 residues. V was cut by 7 bases and J by 2 bases, with 17 bases left in between. CDR3 loop: CSGQGGQGNTGELFF. CDR3 in DNA: TGCAGCGGCCAAGGCGGGCAGGGAAACACCGGGGAGCTGTTTTTT.

In this sample, this clonotype turned up many times. The gene calls are TRBV10-3 and TRBJ1-5, with D possibly TRBD1 on 5 matching bases. V was trimmed by 2 bases and J by 4 bases, leaving 9 bases between them. The CDR3 is made up of 14 amino acids. Germline V gives CDR1 ENHRY, CDR2 SYGVKD. The CDR3 region is CAISEQGPNQPQHF. In nucleotides, the CDR3 is TGTGCCATCAGTGAGCAGGGCCCGAATCAGCCCCAGCATTTT.

This clonotype came up many times. CDR3: CASSLAASGYNEQFF. In nucleotides, the CDR3 is TGTGCCAGCAGCTTAGCGGCCTCAGGCTACAATGAGCAGTTCTTC. J is TRBJ2-1 and V is TRBV7-6; D gene ambiguous. The germline V gene has CDR1 SGHVS and CDR2 FNYEAQ. Trimming removed 0 bases at V and 3 bases at J, with 9 bases between. This CDR3 comprises 15 residues.

This clonotype was counted ten times or more. Written as DNA, the CDR3 is TGCAGTGCTAGAGAGAAAGGTCTAGCGGGATATGGCACCGGGGAGCTGTTTTTT. Amino acids: CSAREKGLAGYGTGELFF. This rearrangement joins TRBV20-1 to TRBJ2-2, with 9 bases lining up with TRBD2. This CDR3 region has 18 residues. The ends lost 0 bases at V and 4 bases at J; junction bases unmatched: 12. CDR1 and CDR2 from the germline V gene are DFQATT and SNEGSKA (reference sequence).

This clonotype was recorded at least ten times. V is TRBV7-9 and J is TRBJ1-2, with a tentative D call TRBD1 (5 bases). Per the germline V gene, CDR1 is SEHNR and CDR2 is FQNEAQ (reference sequence). The CDR3 consists of 15 residues. The germline V and J ends were trimmed by 2 bases and 2 bases, with 12 bases remaining between them. The CDR3 loop is CASSLPIGANYGYTF. In DNA, the CDR3 is TGTGCCAGCAGCTTACCCATCGGGGCCAACTATGGCTACACCTTC.

There are many counts of this clonotype. The chain employs TRBV3-1 and TRBJ2-1; possible D gene TRBD1, 7 bases. V lost 5 bases and J lost 4, with 18 bases in between. CDR1 is LGHDT and CDR2 is YNNKEL in the germline V gene (reference sequence). The CDR3 is 16 residues long. The CDR3 coding sequence is TGTGCCAGCAGCTCGTACAGGGGCGGGAAATACAATGAGCAGTTCTTC. Its protein is CASSSYRGGKYNEQFF.

This clonotype has ten or more counts. V and J are TRBV11-2 and TRBJ2-7; D is uncertain. The CDR3 length is 13 residues. Trimming left V 3 bases short and J 5 bases short, with 11 bases between. The germline CDR1 and CDR2 sequences are SGHAT and FQNNGV. CDR3 DNA sequence: TGTGCCAGCAGCTTCTCCACACTGAACGAGCAGTACGTC. It codes for CASSFSTLNEQYV.

This clonotype was seen at least ten times. The V and J genes are TRBV20-1 and TRBJ1-5, with a possible D match to TRBD1 (5 bases). The V end was cut by 1 base, the J end by 0 bases, with 10 bases between. Germline CDR1 reads DFQATT; CDR2 reads SNEGSKA (reference sequence). This CDR3 is built from 15 residues. DNA of the CDR3: TGCAGTGCTAGAGGGGGGGGAAATAGCAATCAGCCCCAGCATTTT. Residues: CSARGGGNSNQPQHF.

This clonotype has a count of ten or more. The chain has TRBV18 and TRBJ1-1, with D possibly TRBD1 on 5 matching bases. Germline V CDR1 and CDR2: KGHSH, LQKENI. Trimming shortened V by 6 bases and J by 0 bases, and 8 bases separated the two germline ends. This CDR3 spans 13 amino acids. The CDR3 region has the DNA TGTGCCAGCTCCCCGACAGTGAACACTGAAGCTTTCTTT. Encoded protein: CASSPTVNTEAFF.

The chain joins TRBV2 to TRBJ1-6; D call uncertain. The ends were cut back, 8 bases at V and 3 bases at J, with 14 bases in the middle. CDR1 and CDR2 (germline): SNHLY, FYNNEI. The CDR3 is 15 amino acids. The CDR3 nucleotides read TGTGCCAGCCTGAAGGGAAACCACTATAATTCACCCCTCCACTTT. Translated, it gives CASLKGNHYNSPLHF.

This clonotype was found many times. The chain carries TRBV20-1 and TRBJ1-6; D possibly corresponds to TRBD1 (5 bases). Deletions cut 3 bases from V and 8 bases from J, with 8 bases between. The CDR3 is made up of 12 amino acids. Germline V gene data show CDR1 as DFQATT and CDR2 as SNEGSKA (reference sequence). CDR3 sequence (DNA): TGCAGTGCTAGCCAACAGGATTCACCCCTCCACTTT. Translated: CSASQQDSPLHF.

This clonotype was found many times. The V call is TRBV2, the J call TRBJ1-6; D is ambiguous. Germline CDR1 and CDR2: SNHLY and FYNNEI. V shed 1 base and J shed 9 bases, with 7 bases lying between them. The CDR3 totals 13 residues. CDR3 region: CASSEDRASPLHF. CDR3 bases: TGTGCCAGCAGTGAAGATCGAGCTTCACCCCTCCACTTT.

This clonotype was seen repeatedly, ten times or more. V is TRBV20-1 and J is TRBJ1-5; tentative D call: TRBD1 (5 bases). Germline V lookup: CDR1 DFQATT, CDR2 SNEGSKA (reference sequence). The CDR3 totals 12 residues. Trimming removed 6 bases at V and 4 bases at J, with 10 bases between. This CDR3 is CSAGPWNQPQHF. In nucleotides, the CDR3 is TGCAGTGCGGGGCCTTGGAATCAGCCCCAGCATTTT.

This clonotype was picked up many times. The genes are TRBV12-3 or TRBV12-4 and TRBJ1-1, with 8 positions matching TRBD1. Trimming at V came to 5 bases and at J to 0 bases, leaving 8 bases not matched to a gene. The CDR3 is 16 residues long. CDR3 sequence: CASSIQDRVLNTEAFF. CDR3 coding DNA: TGTGCCAGCAGTATCCAGGACAGGGTATTGAACACTGAAGCTTTCTTT.

In this sample, this clonotype turned up many times. The rearrangement joins TRBV7-9 to TRBJ2-7, with D possibly TRBD2 on 6 matching bases. The CDR3 runs to 13 residues. V was shortened by 2 bases and J by 6 bases, with 11 bases between the two germline ends. Germline values: CDR1 SEHNR, CDR2 FQNEAQ (reference sequence). The CDR3 loop reads CASSLNGRTEQYF. The CDR3 DNA reads as TGTGCCAGCAGCTTAAATGGGAGGACCGAGCAGTACTTC.

Many counts were recorded for this clonotype. This rearrangement joins TRBV20-1 to TRBJ2-7, with 11 bases fitting TRBD2. CDR1 is DFQATT and CDR2 is SNEGSKA in the germline V gene (reference sequence). Trimming at V came to 0 bases and at J to 2 bases, leaving 9 bases not matched to a gene. The CDR3 totals 17 residues. CDR3 sequence reads: CSARDQPGLAVTYEQYF. CDR3 sequence (DNA): TGCAGTGCTAGAGATCAACCGGGACTAGCGGTTACCTACGAGCAGTACTTC.

The sample holds many counts of this clonotype. This sequence joins TRBV7-2 and TRBJ2-3, with D perhaps TRBD2 (6 bases). V lost 5 bases and J 5 bases, leaving 20 bases between the germline ends. Germline CDR1 SGHTA, CDR2 FQGNSA. The CDR3 is made up of 16 amino acids. The CDR3 coding sequence is TGTGCCAGCAGCCCCGGCCGCGGGGCCCACCGAGATACGCAGTATTTT. It encodes CASSPGRGAHRDTQYF.